Below are 28 T cell receptor beta chains sequenced from a single sample in a study of cytomegalovirus exposure and HLA in healthy donors. The PCR used 60 Vbeta and 13 Jbeta primers. The table came from immunoSEQ multiplex PCR; TCRdb's copy has only in-frame clones and leaves some out. The sample holds tens of thousands of clones, over 55% seen once. Sequences were obtained from PBMCs. Receptors were obtained from a middle-aged man in good health and CMV-seropositive.

The rearrangement uses TRBV5-1 and TRBJ1-4; D not certain. The germline V gene has CDR1 SGHRS and CDR2 YFSETQ. Trimming left V 4 bases short and J 4 bases short, with 11 bases between. The CDR3 totals 14 residues. CDR3 region: CASSKEEGNEKLFF. In DNA form, the CDR3 reads TGCGCCAGCAGCAAGGAAGAGGGTAATGAAAAACTGTTTTTT.

This chain uses TRBV6-6 with TRBJ1-4, with D maybe TRBD1 (5 bases). CDR1 MNHNY and CDR2 SVGAGI come from the germline V gene (reference sequence). The CDR3 totals 14 residues. V was trimmed by 2 bases and J by 6 bases, leaving 10 bases between them. The CDR3, as DNA: TGTGCCAGCAGTTACGGAGGGGTGGATGAAAAACTGTTTTTT. Translating it yields CASSYGGVDEKLFF.

This chain uses TRBV5-1 with TRBJ1-1; D not resolved. Looked up from germline, CDR1 is SGHRS and CDR2 is YFSETQ. The ends were cut back, 4 bases at V and 2 bases at J, with 12 bases in the middle. The CDR3 has 14 amino acids. This chain's CDR3 is CASSVNPGNTEAFF. In DNA form, the CDR3 reads TGCGCCAGCAGCGTGAATCCAGGTAACACTGAAGCTTTCTTT.

Here the CDR3 DNA reads TGTGCCATCGAGCCCCCGGGACTAGGGGGGGGGCAGTATTTT. Protein product: CAIEPPGLGGGQYF. The rearrangement links TRBV6-5 to TRBJ2-3; 8 positions match TRBD2. The CDR3 runs 14 residues. With V trimmed by 10 bases and J by 11 bases, 17 bases remained unmatched. CDR1 MNHEY and CDR2 SVGAGI come from the germline V gene.

Comment on this clone: At one end, the junction sequence differs from germline, possibly due to a read error. CDR3 coding DNA: TGTGCCAGCAGTTCGGGACAGGGCGCCGTCCAATTC. Encoded protein: CASSSGQGAVQF. V and J are TRBV28 and TRBJ2-7, with TRBD1 matching 9 bases. Germline CDR1 is MDHEN and CDR2 is SYDVKM. CDR3 size: 12 residues.

V is TRBV25-1 and J is TRBJ2-3; D may be TRBD2 (5 bases). This CDR3 has 14 residues. Germline lookup yields CDR1 MGHDK and CDR2 SYGVNS. V lost 0 bases, J lost 6 bases, and 10 bases lay in between. The CDR3 DNA is TGTGCCAGCAGTGAATATAAACGAGGGGATACGCAGTATTTT. Translated, it gives CASSEYKRGDTQYF.

Remarks on this clone: The identical CDR3 is also encoded by other nucleotide sequences in the sample. The V gene is TRBV7-3, the J gene TRBJ1-1; possible D gene TRBD1, 6 bases. V was shortened by 3 bases and J by 1 base, with 6 bases between the two germline ends. The CDR3 is made up of 13 amino acids. Germline assignment: CDR1 SGHTA and CDR2 FQGTGA. The CDR3 DNA is TGTGCCAGCAGCTTGGGACAGAACACTGAAGCTTTCTTT. Translated, it gives CASSLGQNTEAFF.

V gene TRBV27 combines with J gene TRBJ2-6; D is ambiguous. The length of the CDR3 is 14 residues. V lost 6 bases and J 0 bases, leaving 6 bases between the germline ends. Looked up from germline, CDR1 is MNHEY and CDR2 is SMNVEV (reference sequence). The CDR3 reads CASRRISGANVLTF. CDR3 nucleotides: TGTGCCAGCAGGCGAATCTCTGGGGCCAACGTCCTGACTTTC.

This chain connects TRBV5-8 to TRBJ2-3, with 8 bases that match TRBD2. In germline, CDR1 is SGHTS, CDR2 YDEGEE. The CDR3 has 14 amino acids. V lost 10 bases to trimming and J lost 4 bases; unmatched junction nucleotides: 11. The CDR3 nucleotides are TGTGCCGCCCCCCGGGGGGGTCCGTCAGATACGCAGTATTTT. Translated, it gives CAAPRGGPSDTQYF.

The rearrangement links TRBV6-5 to TRBJ1-1; 8 bases fit TRBD1. CDR1 MNHEY and CDR2 SVGAGI come from the germline V gene. The V gene end was trimmed by 6 bases and the J gene end by 6 bases; junction bases not matched to a gene: 6. There are 13 residues in the CDR3. Written as DNA, the CDR3 is TGTGCCAGCAGGGACAGGGAGGCAGCTGAAGCTTTCTTT. This sequence encodes CASRDREAAEAFF.

Here the CDR3 reads CASSYGLSTDTQYF. The CDR3 DNA reads as TGTGCCAGCAGTTACGGTCTTAGCACAGATACGCAGTATTTT. This chain connects TRBV5-6 to TRBJ2-3; unclear D gene. Per germline, CDR1 SGHDT and CDR2 YYEEEE. There are 14 residues in the CDR3. V was cut by 5 bases and J by 0 bases, with 10 bases left in between.

The CDR3 loop is CASSPAWSSYEQYF. CDR3 DNA: TGTGCCAGCAGCCCGGCTTGGAGCTCCTACGAGCAGTACTTC. The chain recombines TRBV5-6 with TRBJ2-7; D is uncertain. Trimming cost V 4 bases and J 0 bases, with 11 bases left between them. The CDR3 totals 14 residues. The germline V gene encodes CDR1 SGHDT and CDR2 YYEEEE.

This clone showed up just once. The chain links TRBV5-1 to TRBJ2-3, with a tentative D call TRBD2 (6 bases). Germline CDR1 reads SGHRS; CDR2 reads YFSETQ. The ends were cut back, 0 bases at V and 8 bases at J, with 13 bases in the middle. This CDR3 spans 14 amino acids. CDR3 loop: CASSLGGEGGTQYF. The CDR3 region has the DNA TGCGCCAGCAGCTTGGGCGGGGAAGGTGGTACGCAGTATTTT.

The J gene is TRBJ1-2, the V gene TRBV5-8, with 7 positions matching TRBD1. Per germline, CDR1 SGHTS and CDR2 YDEGEE. CDR3 length: 14 residues. V shed 3 bases, J shed 1 base, and the junction held 3 bases outside the gene matches. CDR3 sequence reads: CASSWTGINYGYTF. Written as DNA, the CDR3 is TGTGCCAGCAGCTGGACAGGAATTAACTATGGCTACACCTTC.

This chain connects TRBV19 to TRBJ2-5, with TRBD1 identical over 7 bases. The CDR3 is 14 amino acids. Germline values: CDR1 LNHDA, CDR2 SQIVND (reference sequence). The V gene end was trimmed by 6 bases and the J gene end by 5 bases; junction bases not matched to a gene: 9. The CDR3 spells CASRRGGAGETQYF. CDR3 bases: TGTGCCAGTAGGAGAGGGGGCGCAGGGGAGACCCAGTACTTC.

The rearrangement joins TRBV10-3 to TRBJ1-4, with D perhaps TRBD1 (5 bases). Deletions cut 4 bases from V and 6 bases from J, with 9 bases between. Germline CDR1 is ENHRY and CDR2 is SYGVKD. CDR3 size: 13 residues. The CDR3 DNA sequence: TGTGCCATCAGTGTAGACAGTGATGAAAAACTGTTTTTT. Its protein is CAISVDSDEKLFF.

This chain joins TRBV5-1 and TRBJ1-2; tentative D call: TRBD1 (5 bases). This CDR3 contains 13 residues. Germline V gives CDR1 SGHRS, CDR2 YFSETQ. V lost 0 bases and J lost 3, with 6 bases in between. The CDR3 reads CASSLEGDYGYTF. CDR3 nucleotide sequence: TGCGCCAGCAGCTTGGAAGGGGACTATGGCTACACCTTC.

The chain couples TRBV18 to TRBJ2-5; 10 bases align to TRBD2. Germline-derived CDR1 and CDR2 are KGHSH and LQKENI. This CDR3 is 14 amino acids long. V lost 4 bases, J lost 2 bases, and 1 base stayed unmatched. CDR3 protein: CASSLAGGQETQYF. As DNA, the CDR3 is TGTGCCAGCTCACTAGCGGGGGGACAAGAGACCCAGTACTTC. The full variable domain, with the rest looked up from reference TRBV18 and TRBJ2-5, is NAGVMQNPRHLVRRRGQEARLRCSPMKGHSHVYWYRQLPEEGLKFMVYLQKENIIDESGMPKERFSAEFPKEGPSILRIQQVVRGDSAAYFCASSLAGGQETQYFGPGTRLLVL.

This clone was seen only a few times. V is TRBV6-5 and J is TRBJ1-1; D perhaps matches TRBD1 (5 bases). V shed 5 bases and J shed 1 base, with 8 bases lying between them. The CDR3 covers 13 residues. CDR1 is MNHEY and CDR2 is SVGAGI in the germline V gene. The CDR3 nucleotides are TGTGCCAGCAGTCATCAGGGGAACACTGAAGCTTTCTTT. Translated, it gives CASSHQGNTEAFF.

This chain joins TRBV5-4 and TRBJ2-3; 7 bases align to TRBD2. Germline CDR1 reads SGHNT; CDR2 reads YYREEE (reference sequence). This CDR3 region has 13 residues. J lost 3 bases, V lost 7 bases, and 5 bases had no gene match. CDR3 DNA sequence: TGTGCCAGCGGCCCCGGGGGGACAGATACGCAGTATTTT. It translates to CASGPGGTDTQYF.

A few counts support this clone. The chain links TRBV4-3 to TRBJ2-3, with 7 bases identical to TRBD1. The CDR3 runs 16 residues. The trim removed 0 bases at V and 1 base at J, leaving 4 bases unmatched. Germline assignment: CDR1 LGHNA and CDR2 YSLEER. CDR3: CASSQDATGGTDTQYF. CDR3 in DNA: TGCGCCAGCAGCCAAGACGCCACAGGGGGCACAGATACGCAGTATTTT.

This clone was recorded a few times. The gene calls are TRBV5-1 and TRBJ1-1, with D possibly TRBD1 on 5 matching bases. V lost 0 bases and J 5 bases, leaving 14 bases between the germline ends. Germline CDR1 reads SGHRS; CDR2 reads YFSETQ. The CDR3 loop spans 15 amino acids. The CDR3 sequence: CASSLGGRGGTEAFF. The CDR3, as DNA: TGCGCCAGCAGCTTGGGGGGACGGGGAGGGACTGAAGCTTTCTTT.

This clone has a handful of counts. The V and J genes are TRBV5-4 and TRBJ1-5, with a possible D match to TRBD1 (6 bases). CDR1 and CDR2 (germline): SGHNT, YYREEE (reference sequence). V lost 4 bases and J lost 4, with 12 bases in between. CDR3 size: 14 residues. The chain's CDR3 is CASSLGGQNQPQHF. CDR3 nucleotide sequence: TGTGCCAGCAGCCTGGGTGGACAGAATCAGCCCCAGCATTTT.

The J gene is TRBJ1-5, the V gene TRBV13, with D possibly TRBD1 on 5 matching bases. Germline assignment: CDR1 PRHDT and CDR2 FYEKMQ (reference sequence). The CDR3 runs 14 residues. Trimming cost V 0 bases and J 5 bases, with 8 bases left between them. CDR3 residues: CASSLGSGDQPQHF. The CDR3 DNA follows: TGTGCCAGCAGCTTAGGCTCGGGGGATCAGCCCCAGCATTTT. Full variable domain (rest looked up from reference TRBV13 and TRBJ1-5): AAGVIQSPRHLIKEKRETATLKCYPIPRHDTVYWYQQGPGQDPQFLISFYEKMQSDKGSIPDRFSAQQFSDYHSELNMSSLELGDSALYFCASSLGSGDQPQHFGDGTRLSIL.

The chain recombines TRBV2 with TRBJ1-2; TRBD1 agrees at 8 bases. The germline gives CDR1 SNHLY, CDR2 FYNNEI. The CDR3 has 14 residues. The J segment lost 8 bases and the V segment lost 6 bases, leaving 11 bases of the junction unmatched. CDR3 residues: CASRDLRGRKGYTF. The DNA of the CDR3 is TGTGCCAGCAGGGATCTCAGGGGGCGTAAAGGCTACACCTTC.

The rearrangement uses TRBV4-1 and TRBJ2-4, with 7 nucleotides matching TRBD2. Germline V CDR1 and CDR2: MGHRA, YSYEKL. The CDR3 sequence is 18 residues long. V dropped 0 bases and J dropped 0; count of bases not matched to a gene: 8. The CDR3 sequence: CASSQELGGILAKNIQYF. The CDR3 nucleotides read TGCGCCAGCAGCCAAGAACTGGGGGGGATACTAGCCAAAAACATTCAGTACTTC.

This clone turned up a few times. The CDR3 DNA reads as TGTGCCAGCAGCTTCGAGACAGGGTCCCACGAGCAGTACTTC. Its translation is CASSFETGSHEQYF. The chain uses TRBV7-2 and TRBJ2-7, with 7 positions matching TRBD1. Looked up from germline, CDR1 is SGHTA and CDR2 is FQGNSA. Germline trimming cut 3 bases from V and 5 bases from J; bases unmatched to any gene: 7. The CDR3 loop spans 14 amino acids.

V and J are TRBV29-1 and TRBJ1-1; 10 positions match TRBD1. V gave up 5 bases and J gave up 10 bases; unmatched junction bases: 13. CDR1 is SQVTM, CDR2 ANQGSEA, per germline. The CDR3 has 14 amino acids. The CDR3 protein is CSVSYRTGGHRAFF. CDR3 nucleotides: TGCAGCGTTAGTTATAGGACAGGGGGTCATCGAGCTTTCTTT.